A single TCR beta chain is shown here with its context. This record comes from a study of blood T cell repertoires in COVID-19. The data were produced by immunoSEQ multiplex PCR, yet TCRdb's version contains in-frame clones alone and is incomplete. The sample has around 99,000 clones, less than 95% seen once. Trimming cost V 5 bases and J 5 bases, with 22 bases left between them. The V gene's germline CDR1 is SGHAT and CDR2 FQNNGV. The CDR3 has 16 amino acids. The chain is built from TRBV11-2 and TRBJ2-7; D perhaps matches TRBD1 (6 bases). The clonotype was recovered from a man aged 45-60 years with acute or convalescent COVID-19. The material sequenced was peripheral blood. The CDR3 nucleotides are TGTGCCAGCAGCCAGGCAGCGCAGGGGAGATCCCACGAGCAGTACTTC. Protein: CASSQAAQGRSHEQYF.